This section outlines one T cell receptor beta chain sequence together with its context. Its specificity is unknown. The source of the sample is a study of radiation and T cells in renal cell carcinoma. Findings of the study overall: From baseline, blood top tumor clonotypes peaked at 2 weeks post-radiation. Pretreatment tumor biopsies were lacking, so baseline clonotypes are unknown.

Using immunoSEQ multiplex PCR, the repertoire was profiled, and TCRdb retains in-frame clones only, with some absent. The sample carries under 200,000 clones, 88% recorded once. The CDR3 has 15 amino acids. Trimming shortened V by 6 bases and J by 0 bases, and 9 bases separated the two germline ends. Per germline, CDR1 SEHNR and CDR2 FQNEAQ (reference sequence). Indicated time point: blood 4 weeks post-SBRT, at nephrectomy. The sample's treatment: 15 Gy SBRT to primary tumor, nephrectomy 4 weeks later. Radiation-treated patients gave blood at baseline, week 2 and week 4. Sequencing was performed on blood, taken from a patient whose treatment included radiotherapy and nephrectomy. This TCR was recovered from a woman aged 45-60 years with renal cell carcinoma. The chain recombines TRBV7-9 with TRBJ1-6, with D possibly being TRBD1 (5 bases). This CDR3 is CASRDISSYNSPLHF. The CDR3 nucleotides read TGTGCCAGCAGGGACATTAGCTCCTATAATTCACCCCTCCACTTT.